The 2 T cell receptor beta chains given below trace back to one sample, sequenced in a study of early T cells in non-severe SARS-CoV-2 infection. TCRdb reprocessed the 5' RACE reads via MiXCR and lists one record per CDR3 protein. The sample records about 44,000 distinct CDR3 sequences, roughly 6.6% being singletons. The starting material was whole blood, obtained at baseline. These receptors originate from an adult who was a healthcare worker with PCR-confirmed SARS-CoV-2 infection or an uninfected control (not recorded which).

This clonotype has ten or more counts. CDR3 DNA sequence: TGTGCCAGCATCCAAGGGGGGAGCTCCTACGAGCAGTACTTC. Its translation is CASIQGGSSYEQYF. The chain links TRBV9 to TRBJ2-7; either TRBD1 or TRBD2 may supply D (6 bases each). The CDR3 totals 14 residues. Germline CDR1 and CDR2: SGDLS and YYNGEE. V was trimmed by 6 bases and J by 0 bases, leaving 13 bases between them.

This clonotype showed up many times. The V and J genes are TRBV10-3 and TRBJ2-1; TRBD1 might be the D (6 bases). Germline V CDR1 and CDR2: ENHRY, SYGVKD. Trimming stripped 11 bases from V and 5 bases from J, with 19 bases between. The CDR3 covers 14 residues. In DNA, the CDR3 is TGTGCCGCCTCTCGGAGCGGACAGCACAATGAGCAGTTCTTC. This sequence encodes CAASRSGQHNEQFF.